This TCR beta chain was observed in a study of T cell clonality in common variable immunodeficiency. Whole-study results and caveats: TCRbeta clonality was increased in CVID versus healthy controls.

Equal genomic DNA amounts from CVID and control samples were sequenced. Generated by immunoSEQ multiplex PCR, the TCRdb table keeps only in-frame clones and is missing some. In total the sample includes 40,000 or so clones, none of them seen once. On this clone itself: Its antigen is currently unknown. The DNA ends 3 residues before the CDR3 does, and the rest of the CDR3 is filled in from the germline J gene.

Trimming took off 1 base at V and 2 bases at J, with 12 bases between the two ends. This CDR3 is built from 17 residues. Germline-derived CDR1 and CDR2 are MNHNS and SASEGT. Donors gave roughly 5 to 8.5 ml heparinized peripheral whole blood. This receptor was taken from a person aged 18 to 75 in good health. V is TRBV6-1 and J is TRBJ2-6; D is possibly TRBD1 (6 bases). The sequenced material came from peripheral blood mononuclear cells. The CDR3 protein is CASSEDVRGTGANVLTF. The sequenced CDR3 bases are TGTGCCAGCAGTGAAGATGTCAGGGGCACTGGGGCCAACGTC.